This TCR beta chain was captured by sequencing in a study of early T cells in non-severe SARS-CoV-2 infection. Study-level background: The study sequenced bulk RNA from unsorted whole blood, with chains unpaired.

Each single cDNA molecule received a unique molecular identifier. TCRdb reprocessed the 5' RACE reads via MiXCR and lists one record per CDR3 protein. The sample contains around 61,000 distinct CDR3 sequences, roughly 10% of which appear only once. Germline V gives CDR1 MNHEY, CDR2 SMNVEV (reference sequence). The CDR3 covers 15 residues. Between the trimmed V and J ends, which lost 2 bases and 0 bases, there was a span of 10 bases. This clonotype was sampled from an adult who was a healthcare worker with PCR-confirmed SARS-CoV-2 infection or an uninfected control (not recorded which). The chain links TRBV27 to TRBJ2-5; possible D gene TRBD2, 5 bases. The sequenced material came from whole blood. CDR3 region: CASSLAAGHQETQYF. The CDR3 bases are TGTGCCAGCAGTTTAGCCGCGGGCCACCAAGAGACCCAGTACTTC.